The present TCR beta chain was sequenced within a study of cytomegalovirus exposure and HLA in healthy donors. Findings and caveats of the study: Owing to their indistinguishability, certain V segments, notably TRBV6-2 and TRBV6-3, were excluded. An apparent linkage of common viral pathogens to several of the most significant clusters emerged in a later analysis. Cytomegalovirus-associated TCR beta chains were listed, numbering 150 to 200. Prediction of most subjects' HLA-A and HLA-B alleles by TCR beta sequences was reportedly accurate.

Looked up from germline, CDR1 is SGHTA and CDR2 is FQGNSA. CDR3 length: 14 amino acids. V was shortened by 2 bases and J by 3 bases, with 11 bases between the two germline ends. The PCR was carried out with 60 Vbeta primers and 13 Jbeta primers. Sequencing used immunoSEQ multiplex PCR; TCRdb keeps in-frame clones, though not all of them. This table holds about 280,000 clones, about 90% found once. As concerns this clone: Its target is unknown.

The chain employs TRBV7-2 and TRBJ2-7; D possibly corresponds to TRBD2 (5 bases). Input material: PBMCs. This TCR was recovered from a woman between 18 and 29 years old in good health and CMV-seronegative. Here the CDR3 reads CASSLYGDVYEQYF. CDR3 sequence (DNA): TGTGCCAGCAGCTTATACGGGGATGTCTACGAGCAGTACTTC.